Below, 11 T cell receptor beta chains from the same sample are listed, as sequenced in a study of early T cells in non-severe SARS-CoV-2 infection. TCRdb re-called the 5' RACE reads through MiXCR, storing one row per CDR3 protein. The sample lists 35,000 to 40,000 distinct CDR3 sequences, 5.8% occurring once. The material sequenced was whole blood. These receptor sequences come from an adult who was a healthcare worker with PCR-confirmed SARS-CoV-2 infection or an uninfected control (not recorded which).

In this sample, this clonotype turned up many times. The J gene is TRBJ2-7, the V gene TRBV6-6; 9 bases match TRBD1. Trimming took 6 bases from V and 3 from J; bases not matched to a gene: 9. The germline V gene has CDR1 MNHNY and CDR2 SVGAGI (reference sequence). This CDR3 comprises 15 residues. In DNA, the CDR3 is TGTGCCAGCAGCCGCCGGACGACAGGGGGCTACGAGCAGTACTTC. This translates into CASSRRTTGGYEQYF.

This clonotype has at least ten counts. The J gene is TRBJ2-1, the V gene TRBV6-1, with TRBD2 matching over 11 bases. Trimming removed 6 bases from V and 7 bases from J; junction bases left unmatched: 14. CDR1 is MNHNS, CDR2 SASEGT, per germline. The CDR3 totals 17 residues. The CDR3 DNA follows: TGTGCCAGCAGCCCAATTAGCGGGGGGGCCCGGAGGAATGAGCAGTTCTTC. This sequence encodes CASSPISGGARRNEQFF.

This clonotype was counted many times. The V and J genes are TRBV30 and TRBJ1-5; no definite D call. CDR3 length equals 13 residues. V was shortened by 1 base and J by 4 bases, with 8 bases between the two germline ends. CDR1 and CDR2 (germline): GTSNPN, SVGIG (reference sequence). The CDR3 nucleotides read TGTGCCTGGAGTGGTCACGGGAATCAGCCCCAGCATTTT. Protein product: CAWSGHGNQPQHF.

This clonotype was recorded at least ten times. This chain links TRBV18 with TRBJ2-7, with D possibly called TRBD1 or TRBD2 (5 bases each). CDR3 length equals 14 residues. Germline-derived CDR1 and CDR2 are KGHSH and LQKENI. Deletions cut 2 bases from V and 4 bases from J, with 12 bases between. This CDR3 reads CASSPSRDAYEQYF. The CDR3 DNA reads TGTGCCAGCTCACCATCCCGGGACGCTTACGAGCAGTACTTC.

There are a few counts of this clonotype. The chain has TRBV5-6 and TRBJ2-3, with 10 bases lining up with TRBD1. Germline V CDR1 and CDR2: SGHDT, YYEEEE. Losses at the gene ends were 4 bases for V and 6 bases for J; bases not matched to a gene: 11. The CDR3 length is 16 residues. The CDR3 is CASSNAGQGDPDTQYF. CDR3 coding DNA: TGTGCCAGCAGCAACGCTGGACAGGGGGACCCGGATACGCAGTATTTT.

At least ten counts were recorded for this clonotype. V and J are TRBV9 and TRBJ2-3; either TRBD1 or TRBD2 may supply D (7 bases each). CDR3 length equals 16 residues. Trimming cost V 0 bases and J 5 bases, with 16 bases left between them. Germline V gene sequence: CDR1 SGDLS, CDR2 YYNGEE. The CDR3 loop is CASSVGLRGGRDTQYF. CDR3 coding DNA: TGTGCCAGCAGCGTAGGCCTCAGGGGGGGAAGAGATACGCAGTATTTT.

This clonotype has a handful of counts. This sequence joins TRBV12-3 or TRBV12-4 and TRBJ2-1, with a tentative D call TRBD2 (5 bases). The CDR3 spans 14 residues. V was cut by 6 bases and J by 4 bases, with 13 bases left in between. The CDR3 DNA is TGTGCCAGCAGCGTTGGGCTAGCTTACAATGAGCAGTTCTTC. Translation: CASSVGLAYNEQFF.

There are many counts of this clonotype. The junction departs from germline at one end; a sequencing error may be responsible. DNA for the CDR3: TGTGCCGGCAGACTAGCGGGGGCAGATACGCAGTATTTT. It yields the protein CAGRLAGADTQYF. This rearrangement joins TRBV5-4 to TRBJ2-3, with 12 bases identical to TRBD2. CDR3 length: 13 amino acids. CDR1 and CDR2 (germline): SGHNT, YYREEE (reference sequence).

This clonotype was observed at least ten times. The CDR3 sequence: CASSYKGTEAFF. CDR3 DNA: TGTGCCAGCAGTTACAAGGGCACTGAAGCTTTCTTT. The chain recombines TRBV12-3 or TRBV12-4 with TRBJ1-1; D gene ambiguous. This CDR3 has 12 amino acids. Deletions cut 4 bases from V and 4 bases from J, with 7 bases between.

About this clonotype itself: The junction and the germline gene differ at one end; a read error may be behind it. The chain carries TRBV7-2 and TRBJ2-7, with 8 nucleotides matching TRBD1. Germline assignment: CDR1 SGHTA and CDR2 FQGNSA. The CDR3 runs 14 residues. This CDR3 reads CVSSPQGASYEQYF. DNA for the CDR3: TGTGTCAGCAGCCCGCAGGGGGCTTCCTACGAGCAGTACTTC.

This clonotype has a count of ten or more. This sequence joins TRBV5-4 and TRBJ2-7; 7 bases map to TRBD1. CDR1 is SGHNT, CDR2 YYREEE, per germline (reference sequence). The CDR3 has 15 residues. V was clipped by 3 bases and J by 7 bases; unmatched bases: 13. The CDR3 reads CASSSQYGQALEQYF. In DNA, the CDR3 is TGTGCCAGCAGCTCCCAATACGGACAGGCCCTGGAGCAGTACTTC.